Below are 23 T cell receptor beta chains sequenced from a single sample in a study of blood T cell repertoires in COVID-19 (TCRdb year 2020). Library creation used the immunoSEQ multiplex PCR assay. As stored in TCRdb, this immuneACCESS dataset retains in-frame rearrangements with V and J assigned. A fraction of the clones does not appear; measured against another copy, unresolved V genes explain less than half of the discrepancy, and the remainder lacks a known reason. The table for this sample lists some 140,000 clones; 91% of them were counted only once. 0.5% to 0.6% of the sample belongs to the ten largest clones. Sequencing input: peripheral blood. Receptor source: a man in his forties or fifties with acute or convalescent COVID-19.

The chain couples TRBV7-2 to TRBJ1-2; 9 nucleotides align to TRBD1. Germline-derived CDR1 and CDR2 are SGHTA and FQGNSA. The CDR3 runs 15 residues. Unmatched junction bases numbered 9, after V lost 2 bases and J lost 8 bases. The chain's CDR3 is CASSLIGDRATGYTF. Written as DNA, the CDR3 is TGTGCCAGCAGCTTAATTGGGGACAGGGCCACGGGCTACACCTTC. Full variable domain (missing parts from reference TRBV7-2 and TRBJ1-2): GAGVSQSPSNKVTEKGKDVELRCDPISGHTALYWYRQSLGQGLEFLIYFQGNSAPDKSGLPSDRFSAERTGGSVSTLTIQRTQQEDSAVYLCASSLIGDRATGYTFGSGTRLTVV.

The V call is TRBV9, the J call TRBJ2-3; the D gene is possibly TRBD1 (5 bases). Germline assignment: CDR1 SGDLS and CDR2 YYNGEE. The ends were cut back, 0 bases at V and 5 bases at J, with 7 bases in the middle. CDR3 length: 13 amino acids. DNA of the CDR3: TGTGCCAGCAGCGTAGTACAGGAAGATACGCAGTATTTT. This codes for CASSVVQEDTQYF.

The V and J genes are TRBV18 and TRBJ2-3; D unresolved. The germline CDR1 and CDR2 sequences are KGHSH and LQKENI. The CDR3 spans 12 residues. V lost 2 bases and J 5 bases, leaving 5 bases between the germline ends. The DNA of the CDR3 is TGTGCCAGCTCACCAGGTAGAGATACGCAGTATTTT. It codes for CASSPGRDTQYF.

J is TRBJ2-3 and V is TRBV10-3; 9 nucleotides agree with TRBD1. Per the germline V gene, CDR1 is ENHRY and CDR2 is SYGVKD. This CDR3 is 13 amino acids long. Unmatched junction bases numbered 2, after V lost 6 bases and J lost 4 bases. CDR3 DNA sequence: TGTGCCATCAGGGGACAGGGTCCAGATACGCAGTATTTT. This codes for CAIRGQGPDTQYF.

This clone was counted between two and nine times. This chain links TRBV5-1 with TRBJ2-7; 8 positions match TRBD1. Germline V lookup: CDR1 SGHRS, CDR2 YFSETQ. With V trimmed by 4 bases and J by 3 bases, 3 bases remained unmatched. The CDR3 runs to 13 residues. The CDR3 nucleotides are TGCGCCAGCAGCGACGGGACAGGCTACGAGCAGTACTTC. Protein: CASSDGTGYEQYF.

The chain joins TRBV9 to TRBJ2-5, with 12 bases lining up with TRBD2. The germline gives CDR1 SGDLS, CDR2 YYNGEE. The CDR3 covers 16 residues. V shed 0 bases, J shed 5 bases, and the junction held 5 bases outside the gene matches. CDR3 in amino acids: CASSVDTSGGYETQYF. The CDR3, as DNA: TGTGCCAGCAGCGTAGATACTAGCGGGGGGTATGAGACCCAGTACTTC.

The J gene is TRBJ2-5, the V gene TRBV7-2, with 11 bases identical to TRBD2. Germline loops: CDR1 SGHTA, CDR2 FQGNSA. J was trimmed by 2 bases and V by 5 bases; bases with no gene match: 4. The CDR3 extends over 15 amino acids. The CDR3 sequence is CASSLTSGEQETQYF. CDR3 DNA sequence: TGTGCCAGCAGCCTGACTAGCGGGGAGCAAGAGACCCAGTACTTC.

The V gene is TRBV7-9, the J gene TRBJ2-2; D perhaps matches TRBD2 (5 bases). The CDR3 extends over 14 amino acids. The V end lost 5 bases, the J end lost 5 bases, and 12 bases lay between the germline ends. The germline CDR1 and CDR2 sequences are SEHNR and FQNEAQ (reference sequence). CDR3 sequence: CASSGITGTGELFF. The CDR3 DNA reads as TGTGCCAGCAGCGGTATCACGGGGACCGGGGAGCTGTTTTTT.

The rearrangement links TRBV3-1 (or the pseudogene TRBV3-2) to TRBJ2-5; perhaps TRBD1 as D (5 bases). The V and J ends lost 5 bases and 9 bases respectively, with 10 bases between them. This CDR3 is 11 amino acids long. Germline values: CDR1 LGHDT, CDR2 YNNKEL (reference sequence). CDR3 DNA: TGTGCCAGCAGCTTCCAGGGATCCCAGTACTTC. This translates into CASSFQGSQYF.

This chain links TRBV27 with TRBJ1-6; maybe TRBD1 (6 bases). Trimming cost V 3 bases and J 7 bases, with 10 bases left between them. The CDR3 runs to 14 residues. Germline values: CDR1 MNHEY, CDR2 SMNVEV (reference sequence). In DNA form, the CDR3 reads TGTGCCAGCAGTTTGGACAGTAACAATTCACCCCTCCACTTT. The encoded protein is CASSLDSNNSPLHF.

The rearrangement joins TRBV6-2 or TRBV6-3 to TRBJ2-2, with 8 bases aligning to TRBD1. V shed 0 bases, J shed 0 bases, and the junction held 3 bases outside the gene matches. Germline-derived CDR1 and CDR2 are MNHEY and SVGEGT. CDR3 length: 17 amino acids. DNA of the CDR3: TGTGCCAGCAGTTACTCGTCAGGGGGCCCGAACACCGGGGAGCTGTTTTTT. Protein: CASSYSSGGPNTGELFF.

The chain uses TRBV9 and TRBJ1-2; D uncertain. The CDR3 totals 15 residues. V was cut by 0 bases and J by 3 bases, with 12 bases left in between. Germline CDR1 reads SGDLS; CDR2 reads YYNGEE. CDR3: CASSVGAGMDYGYTF. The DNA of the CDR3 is TGTGCCAGCAGCGTAGGAGCGGGGATGGACTATGGCTACACCTTC.

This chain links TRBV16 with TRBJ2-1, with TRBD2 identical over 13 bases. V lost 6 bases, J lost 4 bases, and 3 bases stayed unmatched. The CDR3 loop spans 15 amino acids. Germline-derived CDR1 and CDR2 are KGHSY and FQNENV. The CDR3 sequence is CASRQLAGGYNEQFF. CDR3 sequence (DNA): TGTGCCAGCAGACAACTAGCGGGGGGGTACAATGAGCAGTTCTTC. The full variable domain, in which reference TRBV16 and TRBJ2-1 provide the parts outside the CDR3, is GEEVAQTPKHLVRGEGQKAKLYCAPIKGHSYVFWYQQVLKNEFKFLISFQNENVFDETGMPKERFSAKCLPNSPCSLEIQATKLEDSAVYFCASRQLAGGYNEQFFGPGTRLTVL.

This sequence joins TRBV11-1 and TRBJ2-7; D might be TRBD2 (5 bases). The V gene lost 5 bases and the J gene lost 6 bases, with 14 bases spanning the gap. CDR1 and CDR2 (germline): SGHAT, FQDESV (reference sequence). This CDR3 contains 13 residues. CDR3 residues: CASSLRTRGEQYF. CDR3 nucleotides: TGTGCCAGCAGCCTTAGGACCCGGGGCGAGCAGTACTTC.

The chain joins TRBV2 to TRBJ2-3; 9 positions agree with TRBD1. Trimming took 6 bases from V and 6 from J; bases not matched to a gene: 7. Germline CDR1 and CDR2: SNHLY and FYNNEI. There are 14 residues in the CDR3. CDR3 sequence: CASSPGQGKDTQYF. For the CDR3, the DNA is TGTGCCAGCAGCCCGGGACAGGGTAAGGATACGCAGTATTTT. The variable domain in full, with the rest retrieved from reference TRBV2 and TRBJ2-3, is EPEVTQTPSHQVTQMGQEVILRCVPISNHLYFYWYRQILGQKVEFLVSFYNNEISEKSEIFDDQFSVERPDGSNFTLKIRSTKLEDSAMYFCASSPGQGKDTQYFGPGTRLTVL.

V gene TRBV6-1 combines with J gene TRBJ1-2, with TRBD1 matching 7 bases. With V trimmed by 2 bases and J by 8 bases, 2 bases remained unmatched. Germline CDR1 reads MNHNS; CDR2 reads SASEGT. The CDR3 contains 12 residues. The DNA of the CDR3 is TGTGCCAGCAGTGAACAGGGGGTAGGCTACACCTTC. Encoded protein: CASSEQGVGYTF.

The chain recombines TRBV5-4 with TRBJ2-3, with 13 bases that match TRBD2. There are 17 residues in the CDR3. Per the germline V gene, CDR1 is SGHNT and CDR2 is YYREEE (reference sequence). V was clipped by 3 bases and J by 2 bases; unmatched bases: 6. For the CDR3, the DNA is TGTGCCAGCAGCTCGAAGACTAGCGGGGGGATCACAGATACGCAGTATTTT. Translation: CASSSKTSGGITDTQYF.

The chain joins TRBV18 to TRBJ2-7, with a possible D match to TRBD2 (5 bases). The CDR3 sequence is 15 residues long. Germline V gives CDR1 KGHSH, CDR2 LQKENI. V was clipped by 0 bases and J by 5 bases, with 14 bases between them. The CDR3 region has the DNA TGTGCCAGCTCACCACCGCGGGCTAGTGGTAACGAGCAGTACTTC. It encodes CASSPPRASGNEQYF.

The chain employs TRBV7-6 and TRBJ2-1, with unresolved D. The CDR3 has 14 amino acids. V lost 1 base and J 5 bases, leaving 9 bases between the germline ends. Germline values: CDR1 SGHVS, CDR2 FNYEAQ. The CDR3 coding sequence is TGTGCCAGCAGCTTAGTAGCACTTCACAATGAGCAGTTCTTC. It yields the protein CASSLVALHNEQFF.

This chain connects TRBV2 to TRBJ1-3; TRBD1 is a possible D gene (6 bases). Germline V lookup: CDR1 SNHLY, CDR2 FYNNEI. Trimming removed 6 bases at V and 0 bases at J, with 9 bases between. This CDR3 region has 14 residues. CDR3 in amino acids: CASRDSSSGNTIYF. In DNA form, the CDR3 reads TGTGCCAGCAGGGACAGTAGCTCTGGAAACACCATATATTTT.

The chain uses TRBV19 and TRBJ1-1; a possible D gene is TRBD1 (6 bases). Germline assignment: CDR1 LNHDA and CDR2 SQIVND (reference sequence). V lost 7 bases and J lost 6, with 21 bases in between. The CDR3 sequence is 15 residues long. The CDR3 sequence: CASTIGAQGWAEAFF. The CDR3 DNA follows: TGTGCCAGTACTATCGGCGCACAGGGTTGGGCTGAAGCTTTCTTT.

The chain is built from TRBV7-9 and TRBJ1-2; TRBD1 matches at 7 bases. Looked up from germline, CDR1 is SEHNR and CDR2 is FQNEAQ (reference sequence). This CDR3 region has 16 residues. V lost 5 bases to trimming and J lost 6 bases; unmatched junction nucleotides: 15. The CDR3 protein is CASSSHTGVSLDGYTF. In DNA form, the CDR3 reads TGTGCCAGCAGCAGCCATACAGGGGTTTCTTTAGATGGCTACACCTTC.

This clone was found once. CDR3 bases: TGTGCCAGCAGTCCCGTCGGGTTCGCCTACGAGCAGTACTTC. Its protein is CASSPVGFAYEQYF. This sequence joins TRBV27 and TRBJ2-7; D not resolved. V was shortened by 5 bases and J by 2 bases, with 13 bases between the two germline ends. Germline CDR1 and CDR2: MNHEY and SMNVEV (reference sequence). The CDR3 spans 14 residues.